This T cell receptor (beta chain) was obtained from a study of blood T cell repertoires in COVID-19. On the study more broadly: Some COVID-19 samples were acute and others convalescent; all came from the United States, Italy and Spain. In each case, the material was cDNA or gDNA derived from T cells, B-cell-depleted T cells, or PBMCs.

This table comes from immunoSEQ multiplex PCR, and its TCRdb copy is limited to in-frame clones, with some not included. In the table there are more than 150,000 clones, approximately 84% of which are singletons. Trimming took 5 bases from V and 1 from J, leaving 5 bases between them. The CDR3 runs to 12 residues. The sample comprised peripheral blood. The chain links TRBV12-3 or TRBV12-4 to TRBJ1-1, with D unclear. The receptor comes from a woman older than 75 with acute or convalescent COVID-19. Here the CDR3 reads CASSLWNTEAFF. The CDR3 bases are TGTGCCAGCAGTCTCTGGAACACTGAAGCTTTCTTT.